The sequence of this T cell receptor (beta chain) was determined in a study of cytomegalovirus exposure and HLA in healthy donors. The PCR used 60 Vbeta and 13 Jbeta primers. TCRdb's copy holds only in-frame clones and misses some; the assay was immunoSEQ multiplex PCR. This table lists 45,000 or so clones. Germline assignment: CDR1 SGHKS and CDR2 YYEKEE (reference sequence). Trimming left V 3 bases short and J 2 bases short, with 12 bases between. This CDR3 contains 14 residues. Sequencing was done on a sample of PBMCs. V usage is TRBV5-5 and J usage is TRBJ2-7, with D uncertain. This clonotype was obtained from a male donor in good health and CMV-seronegative. CDR3 coding DNA: TGTGCCAGCAGCTCCCTCAGGCAGACCTACGAGCAGTACTTC. Its protein is CASSSLRQTYEQYF. Full variable domain (remainder filled in from reference TRBV5-5 and TRBJ2-7): DAGVTQSPTHLIKTRGQQVTLRCSPISGHKSVSWYQQVLGQGPQFIFQYYEKEERGRGNFPDRFSARQFPNYSSELNVNALLLGDSALYLCASSSLRQTYEQYFGPGTRLTVT.